This T cell receptor beta chain was recorded in a study of blood T cell repertoires in COVID-19. Overall study: COVID-19 samples, acute and convalescent, were from the United States, Italy and Spain. PBMCs, B-cell-depleted T cells, or T cells provided the cDNA or gDNA that made up the material.

Generated by immunoSEQ multiplex PCR, the TCRdb table keeps only in-frame clones and is missing some. The sample yields 450,000 or so clones, about 91% seen once. In germline, CDR1 is KGHSH, CDR2 LQKENI. Trimming at V came to 3 bases and at J to 4 bases, leaving 5 bases not matched to a gene. This CDR3 contains 16 residues. The chain couples TRBV18 to TRBJ2-1, with TRBD2 matching 11 bases. The sequence derives from a man aged 18 to 29 with COVID-19, enrolled during active disease. The sequencing input was peripheral blood. The CDR3, as DNA: TGTGCCAGCTCACCCCACGTAGCGGGGGGGTACAATGAGCAGTTCTTC. Its translation: CASSPHVAGGYNEQFF.